One and the same sample provided the 30 T cell receptor beta chains below, sequenced in a study of T cell responses to AZD1222 COVID-19 vaccine. TCRdb keeps only in-frame clones here, not all; method: immunoSEQ multiplex PCR. The sample has under 95,000 clones; 85% to 90% are singletons. The sequences come from peripheral blood, collected on day 0 of AZD1222 vaccination. These receptors were collected from an adult in good health.

This clone has just one count. The V gene is TRBV3-1 (or the pseudogene TRBV3-2), the J gene TRBJ2-1, with 11 positions matching TRBD2. Trimming removed 7 bases from V and 0 bases from J; junction bases left unmatched: 5. The CDR3 totals 16 residues. CDR1 is LGHDT and CDR2 is YNNKEL in the germline V gene (reference sequence). The CDR3: CASTFSGGASYNEQFF. The DNA of the CDR3 is TGTGCCAGCACCTTTAGCGGGGGGGCCTCCTACAATGAGCAGTTCTTC.

The chain employs TRBV5-6 and TRBJ2-3; no clear D. V was trimmed by 3 bases and J by 2 bases, leaving 10 bases between them. CDR3 length: 14 residues. The germline gives CDR1 SGHDT, CDR2 YYEEEE. CDR3 residues: CASSSQYITDTQYF. In DNA form, the CDR3 reads TGTGCCAGCAGCTCCCAATACATCACAGATACGCAGTATTTT.

J is TRBJ2-3 and V is TRBV7-3; tentative D call: TRBD1 (6 bases). The germline CDR1 and CDR2 sequences are SGHTA and FQGTGA. V lost 5 bases and J 0 bases, leaving 15 bases between the germline ends. The CDR3 runs 16 residues. CDR3 loop: CASSQYRDGSTDTQYF. The CDR3 DNA follows: TGTGCCAGCAGCCAATACAGGGACGGGAGCACAGATACGCAGTATTTT.

The V gene is TRBV5-6, the J gene TRBJ1-1; 12 bases are a match to TRBD1. CDR1 SGHDT and CDR2 YYEEEE come from the germline V gene. The CDR3 is made up of 12 amino acids. After removal of 5 bases from V and 12 bases from J, the junction contained 5 bases not matched to a gene. CDR3 sequence reads: CASRAGQGAPFF. As DNA, the CDR3 is TGTGCCAGCAGGGCGGGACAGGGGGCGCCTTTCTTT.

This chain uses TRBV5-3 with TRBJ1-4; possibly TRBD1 for D (5 bases). TRBV5-3 is an open reading frame whose function is uncertain. Trimming left V 0 bases short and J 5 bases short, with 17 bases between. The CDR3 runs to 17 residues. CDR3 residues: CARSLVGGTAANEKLFF. In DNA form, the CDR3 reads TGTGCCAGAAGCTTGGTGGGGGGAACAGCGGCGAATGAAAAACTGTTTTTT.

J is TRBJ1-2 and V is TRBV6-2 or TRBV6-3; D is undetermined. V lost 8 bases and J lost 2, with 12 bases in between. The CDR3 runs to 13 residues. Germline CDR1 MNHEY, CDR2 SVGEGT. The CDR3 DNA reads as TGTGCCAGCTGCCTTTCTCAGAACTATGGCTACACCTTC. Amino acid sequence: CASCLSQNYGYTF.

The chain carries TRBV30 and TRBJ1-3; D ambiguous. V lost 6 bases and J 0 bases, leaving 12 bases between the germline ends. Germline-derived CDR1 and CDR2 are GTSNPN and SVGIG (reference sequence). This CDR3 contains 14 residues. The CDR3 is CACNPRASGNTIYF. The CDR3 DNA reads as TGTGCCTGCAACCCCCGGGCCTCTGGAAACACCATATATTTT.

This sequence joins TRBV9 and TRBJ2-1; 7 bases fit TRBD2. Germline V gene sequence: CDR1 SGDLS, CDR2 YYNGEE. CDR3 length: 15 amino acids. Trimming cost V 1 base and J 4 bases; bases outside gene matches: 5. The CDR3 DNA follows: TGTGCCAGCAGCGTAAGGGACTATAGTTACAATGAGCAGTTCTTC. This encodes CASSVRDYSYNEQFF.

This clone was picked up a small number of times. The chain couples TRBV5-3 to TRBJ2-7; no firm D call. TRBV5-3 is an ORF for which the function is uncertain. Trimming pared 0 bases from V and 2 bases from J, leaving 9 bases between. The CDR3 spans 14 residues. CDR3 nucleotides: TGTGCCAGAAGCTTGGGTGGTAGGGCCTACGAGCAGTACTTC. Its translation: CARSLGGRAYEQYF.

The rearrangement links TRBV13 to TRBJ1-5, with 7 bases matching TRBD1. The CDR3 runs 14 residues. In germline, CDR1 is PRHDT, CDR2 FYEKMQ (reference sequence). V shed 9 bases and J 0 bases; nucleotides not matched to a gene: 5. CDR3 amino acids: CASNRGGSNQPQHF. The CDR3 nucleotides are TGTGCCAGTAACAGGGGAGGTAGCAATCAGCCCCAGCATTTT.

The gene calls are TRBV19 and TRBJ1-1, with D maybe TRBD1 (5 bases). The V and J ends lost 5 bases and 0 bases respectively, with 16 bases between them. The CDR3 covers 16 residues. Germline V gene lookup returns CDR1 LNHDA and CDR2 SQIVND (reference sequence). CDR3 sequence (DNA): TGTGCCAGTAGTGTCCTGGGGGGGGTGGTGAACACTGAAGCTTTCTTT. Encoded protein: CASSVLGGVVNTEAFF.

The chain recombines TRBV6-2 or TRBV6-3 with TRBJ1-6; a weak D match, TRBD1 (6 bases). The V and J ends lost 2 bases and 10 bases respectively, with 15 bases between them. This CDR3 region has 15 residues. Germline V gene data show CDR1 as MNHEY and CDR2 as SVGEGT. DNA of the CDR3: TGTGCCAGCAGTTACCAAACAGGGCAGCTGTCACCCCTCCACTTT. It is translated as CASSYQTGQLSPLHF.

This clone was seen a handful of times. The CDR3 nucleotides read TGCAGTGCTAGATCAGTGGGCGAGCAGTACTTC. It codes for CSARSVGEQYF. This chain joins TRBV20-1 and TRBJ2-7; D is undetermined. Per germline, CDR1 DFQATT and CDR2 SNEGSKA (reference sequence). The CDR3 spans 11 residues. Trimming took off 2 bases at V and 6 bases at J, with 8 bases between the two ends.

The chain uses TRBV6-1 and TRBJ2-1; D ambiguous. Germline-derived CDR1 and CDR2 are MNHNS and SASEGT. This CDR3 has 13 amino acids. V was pared by 0 bases and J by 5 bases, with 5 bases between. CDR3 DNA: TGTGCCAGCAGTGAAGCGTCCAACAATGAGCAGTTCTTC. Residues: CASSEASNNEQFF.

The genes are TRBV12-3 or TRBV12-4 and TRBJ1-2; weak D call: TRBD1 (5 bases). This CDR3 has 13 residues. V gave up 3 bases and J gave up 6 bases, with 11 bases separating them. For the CDR3, the DNA is TGTGCCAGCAGTTTTCCGGCGGGGCATGGCTACACCTTC. It specifies CASSFPAGHGYTF.

V gene TRBV7-9 combines with J gene TRBJ1-5; D gene ambiguous. This CDR3 contains 15 residues. Trimming left V 0 bases short and J 4 bases short, with 10 bases between. Germline lookup yields CDR1 SEHNR and CDR2 FQNEAQ (reference sequence). This CDR3 is CASSLAGGPNQPQHF. CDR3 DNA: TGTGCCAGCAGCTTAGCCGGAGGGCCGAATCAGCCCCAGCATTTT.

V usage is TRBV6-5 and J usage is TRBJ1-1; a possible D gene is TRBD1 (6 bases). The CDR3 consists of 14 residues. The V gene lost 4 bases and the J gene lost 0 bases, with 9 bases spanning the gap. Germline V lookup: CDR1 MNHEY, CDR2 SVGAGI. The CDR3 DNA is TGTGCCAGCAGTTCTGCAGGGGTGAACACTGAAGCTTTCTTT. Residues: CASSSAGVNTEAFF.

The rearrangement uses TRBV15 and TRBJ2-7; 12 bases line up with TRBD2. Germline V gene sequence: CDR1 LNHNV, CDR2 YYDKDF (reference sequence). V shed 3 bases, J shed 2 bases, and the junction held 5 bases outside the gene matches. The CDR3 is 16 amino acids. DNA for the CDR3: TGTGCCACCAGCAGGACTAGCGGGGGACCCACCTACGAGCAGTACTTC. It codes for CATSRTSGGPTYEQYF.

The chain uses TRBV5-1 and TRBJ1-6; the D gene is possibly TRBD1 (5 bases). Per germline, CDR1 SGHRS and CDR2 YFSETQ. The CDR3 contains 15 residues. V was clipped by 4 bases and J by 5 bases, with 13 bases between them. CDR3 nucleotides: TGCGCCAGCAGCGTCGACGGGACGGATAATTCACCCCTCCACTTT. Translated: CASSVDGTDNSPLHF.

The V and J genes are TRBV6-2 or TRBV6-3 and TRBJ2-3, with 10 bases lining up with TRBD2. The V gene's germline CDR1 is MNHEY and CDR2 SVGEGT. V was pared by 4 bases and J by 6 bases, with 16 bases of the junction left unmatched. The CDR3 has 18 residues. The CDR3 bases are TGTGCCAGCAGTTCCTACCCTAGCGGGGGCCGACCCTTGGATACGCAGTATTTT. It codes for CASSSYPSGGRPLDTQYF.

This clone occurred once. This chain connects TRBV19 to TRBJ1-2, with 8 bases lining up with TRBD1. Per germline, CDR1 LNHDA and CDR2 SQIVND (reference sequence). The CDR3 is 16 residues long. With 4 bases clipped from V and 6 bases from J, the junction kept 13 bases outside the gene matches. The CDR3, as DNA: TGTGCCAGTAGTACCTCCCTAGACAGGGGTTATCATGGCTACACCTTC. Amino acids: CASSTSLDRGYHGYTF.

The rearrangement uses TRBV4-3 and TRBJ1-2, with D possibly TRBD1 on 5 matching bases. The V gene lost 1 base and the J gene lost 4 bases, with 13 bases spanning the gap. Per germline, CDR1 LGHNA and CDR2 YSLEER. This CDR3 contains 15 residues. In DNA, the CDR3 is TGCGCCAGCAGCCAAGGCGCGGGGACCCTCTATGGCTACACCTTC. Translated: CASSQGAGTLYGYTF.

The V gene is TRBV5-4, the J gene TRBJ1-4, with 7 bases matching TRBD1. V lost 4 bases, J lost 3 bases, and 18 bases stayed unmatched. Germline V gene sequence: CDR1 SGHNT, CDR2 YYREEE (reference sequence). The CDR3 runs 19 residues. The CDR3 region has the DNA TGTGCCAGCAGCGAGTCCCCAGGGGGAAAAGGTCTTCCTAATGAAAAACTGTTTTTT. Its translation is CASSESPGGKGLPNEKLFF.

The CDR3 loop reads CASSLEKNEKLFF. The CDR3 nucleotides read TGTGCCAGCAGCTTAGAAAAAAATGAAAAACTGTTTTTT. The chain joins TRBV7-2 to TRBJ1-4, with unresolved D. Trimming pared 1 base from V and 5 bases from J, leaving 5 bases between. Germline V CDR1 and CDR2: SGHTA, FQGNSA. The CDR3 consists of 13 residues.

The rearrangement uses TRBV29-1 and TRBJ2-3; D is unclear. This CDR3 has 15 residues. Between the trimmed V and J ends, which lost 4 bases and 1 base, there was a span of 15 bases. Germline V gives CDR1 SQVTM, CDR2 ANQGSEA. This CDR3 reads CSVGAPTVGTDTQYF. The CDR3 bases are TGCAGCGTTGGGGCACCCACCGTGGGCACAGATACGCAGTATTTT.

The chain employs TRBV30 and TRBJ2-6, with D maybe TRBD2 (7 bases). CDR1 is GTSNPN, CDR2 SVGIG, per germline (reference sequence). V lost 5 bases and J lost 2, with 10 bases in between. The CDR3 loop spans 14 amino acids. The CDR3 spells CAWAGAPGANVLTF. CDR3 sequence (DNA): TGTGCCTGGGCGGGGGCCCCTGGGGCCAACGTCCTGACTTTC.

The gene calls are TRBV7-9 and TRBJ1-3; 7 nucleotides line up with TRBD1. V lost 3 bases, J lost 0 bases, and 8 bases stayed unmatched. The V gene's germline CDR1 is SEHNR and CDR2 FQNEAQ (reference sequence). This CDR3 comprises 17 residues. The CDR3 loop is CASSLGDRDFSGNTIYF. Written as DNA, the CDR3 is TGTGCCAGCAGCTTGGGTGACAGGGACTTCTCTGGAAACACCATATATTTT.

This clone was detected only a few times. V gene TRBV3-1 (or the pseudogene TRBV3-2) combines with J gene TRBJ2-4; TRBD2 is a possible D gene (5 bases). This CDR3 region has 13 residues. Germline assignment: CDR1 LGHDT and CDR2 YNNKEL (reference sequence). V was shortened by 3 bases and J by 9 bases, with 12 bases between the two germline ends. The CDR3 DNA is TGTGCCAGCAGCCAGGTCAACGAGGGCATTCAGTACTTC. Translation gives CASSQVNEGIQYF.

The chain is built from TRBV11-2 and TRBJ1-1; D is unclear. Germline-derived CDR1 and CDR2 are SGHAT and FQNNGV. Trimming left V 3 bases short and J 2 bases short, with 7 bases between. The CDR3 is 13 amino acids. The CDR3 sequence: CASSLSSNTEAFF. CDR3 in DNA: TGTGCCAGCAGCTTGTCCAGTAACACTGAAGCTTTCTTT.

The chain carries TRBV10-3 and TRBJ2-5; 10 bases are shared with TRBD1. J gave up 0 bases and V 5 bases, and 3 bases lay outside the gene matches. Germline V gives CDR1 ENHRY, CDR2 SYGVKD. The CDR3 loop spans 15 amino acids. The CDR3 region has the DNA TGTGCCATCAGTAAAGGGACAGGGGACCAAGAGACCCAGTACTTC. This gives the protein CAISKGTGDQETQYF.